The 27 T cell receptor beta chains reported below all come from one sample, sequenced in a study of human T cells and chemical hapten exposure. Time point specified: healthy volunteer bleed at 6 weeks. Extraction yielded total RNA from whole blood (unfractionated). TCRdb independently ran MiXCR on the RACE reads; one entry per CDR3 protein. Here the sample spans approximately 59,000 distinct CDR3 sequences, under 7.5% being singletons. The sample taken for sequencing was whole blood. Every receptor here comes from a female donor in good health. Some clones in this sample may be carry-over from other donors' samples.

This clonotype came up many times. The chain joins TRBV11-1 to TRBJ2-7; D is ambiguous. The V and J ends lost 5 bases and 2 bases respectively, with 7 bases between them. The CDR3 spans 12 residues. Per the germline V gene, CDR1 is SGHAT and CDR2 is FQDESV (reference sequence). The CDR3 loop is CASSPAPYEQYF. CDR3 DNA: TGTGCCAGCAGCCCAGCCCCCTACGAGCAGTACTTC.

This clonotype was seen ten or more times. This chain links TRBV6-5 with TRBJ2-1, with unresolved D. The germline V gene encodes CDR1 MNHEY and CDR2 SVGAGI. The CDR3 runs to 14 residues. Between the trimmed V and J ends, which lost 7 bases and 0 bases, there was a span of 10 bases. CDR3 coding DNA: TGTGCCAGCATACCCTCCCGCTCCTACAATGAGCAGTTCTTC. It yields the protein CASIPSRSYNEQFF.

Remarks on this clonotype: A much larger clone sits a single nucleotide away, making a read error possible. The DNA of the CDR3 is TGTACCAGCAGCGAGACACCGAACACTGAAGCTTTCTTT. Translation gives CTSSETPNTEAFF. The chain couples TRBV7-3 to TRBJ1-1; no definite D call. From germline, CDR1 is SGHTA and CDR2 FQGTGA. CDR3 size: 13 residues.

This clonotype was picked up many times. The DNA for the CDR3 is TGTGCCAGCAGCCTGTGGGACGGTGGAAAACTGTTTTTT. Translating it yields CASSLWDGGKLFF. The V and J genes are TRBV6-7 and TRBJ1-4; weak D call: TRBD1 (5 bases). TRBV6-7 is flagged as an ORF with uncertain function. V was clipped by 6 bases and J by 10 bases, with 15 bases between them. The CDR3 has 13 residues.

This clonotype has ten or more counts. The rearrangement joins TRBV6-5 to TRBJ2-7; TRBD1 is a possible D gene (5 bases). This CDR3 has 15 amino acids. Trimming pared 0 bases from V and 0 bases from J, leaving 9 bases between. The germline V gene has CDR1 MNHEY and CDR2 SVGAGI. CDR3 coding DNA: TGTGCCAGCAGTTACTCGACCGACAGCTCCTACGAGCAGTACTTC. Protein: CASSYSTDSSYEQYF.

This clonotype was detected many times. The chain employs TRBV5-8 and TRBJ1-5; TRBD1 matches at 10 bases. Germline V gene data show CDR1 as SGHTS and CDR2 as YDEGEE. The CDR3 spans 15 residues. Trimming removed 4 bases from V and 7 bases from J; junction bases left unmatched: 8. CDR3 DNA: TGTGCCAGCAGCCCCCCCGGGACAGGGGTACAGCCCCAGCATTTT. As protein: CASSPPGTGVQPQHF.

This clonotype was seen ten or more times. This chain links TRBV7-2 with TRBJ2-4, with D possibly matching TRBD1 (5 bases). The CDR3 has 14 amino acids. With 5 bases removed from V and 6 bases from J, the gap between germline ends came to 14 bases. Germline V CDR1 and CDR2: SGHTA, FQGNSA. The CDR3 protein is CASSQGSARNIQYF. Written as DNA, the CDR3 is TGTGCCAGCAGCCAGGGATCGGCGAGAAACATTCAGTACTTC. Complete variable domain (other parts from reference TRBV7-2 and TRBJ2-4): GAGVSQSPSNKVTEKGKDVELRCDPISGHTALYWYRQSLGQGLEFLIYFQGNSAPDKSGLPSDRFSAERTGGSVSTLTIQRTQQEDSAVYLCASSQGSARNIQYFGAGTRLSVL.

In this sample, this clonotype turned up a few times. This chain links TRBV30 with TRBJ2-1; maybe TRBD1 (6 bases). In germline, CDR1 is GTSNPN, CDR2 SVGIG (reference sequence). The length of the CDR3 is 13 residues. The V end was cut by 2 bases, the J end by 5 bases, with 10 bases between. The CDR3 DNA reads as TGTGCCTGGAGTTCGAGGACAGACAATGAGCAGTTCTTC. Amino acid sequence: CAWSSRTDNEQFF.

This clonotype was seen only a few times. As DNA, the CDR3 is TGTGCCAGCTCCTTGGGGGAGGGCCGAGATACGCAGTATTTT. It translates to CASSLGEGRDTQYF. The V and J genes are TRBV19 and TRBJ2-3; 7 nucleotides align to TRBD2. V lost 9 bases and J lost 5; bases outside the gene matches: 11. The CDR3 spans 14 residues. CDR1 and CDR2 from the germline V gene are LNHDA and SQIVND (reference sequence).

This clonotype was recorded at least ten times. This chain joins TRBV2 and TRBJ2-3; D is perhaps TRBD1 (6 bases). CDR3 length: 15 amino acids. V was pared by 7 bases and J by 1 base, with 15 bases between. The germline CDR1 and CDR2 sequences are SNHLY and FYNNEI. In nucleotides, the CDR3 is TGTGCCAGCACCCTCACGGGACAAGGCACAGATACGCAGTATTTT. Its protein is CASTLTGQGTDTQYF.

This clonotype occurred a few times. The chain couples TRBV7-6 to TRBJ2-1, with a possible D match to TRBD2 (5 bases). Between the trimmed V and J ends, which lost 6 bases and 4 bases, there was a span of 13 bases. The CDR3 consists of 14 residues. Per germline, CDR1 SGHVS and CDR2 FNYEAQ. CDR3 nucleotide sequence: TGTGCCAGCAGAAAAGCGGACCCTTACAATGAGCAGTTCTTC. Translation: CASRKADPYNEQFF.

This rearrangement joins TRBV7-2 to TRBJ2-3, with TRBD2 matching over 11 bases. The V segment lost 9 bases and the J segment 5 bases; nucleotides outside the gene matches: 10. This CDR3 spans 15 amino acids. The germline V gene has CDR1 SGHTA and CDR2 FQGNSA. This CDR3 reads CARSPEGTSGDTQYF. The CDR3 DNA reads TGTGCCAGAAGTCCTGAGGGGACTAGCGGAGATACGCAGTATTTT.

The genes are TRBV9 and TRBJ1-1; 10 bases map to TRBD1. CDR3 length: 12 residues. V gave up 7 bases and J gave up 3 bases; unmatched junction bases: 0. CDR1 and CDR2 from the germline V gene are SGDLS and YYNGEE. CDR3 nucleotides: TGTGCCAGCGGACAGGGGGACACTGAAGCTTTCTTT. Translation gives CASGQGDTEAFF.

This clonotype was recorded a few times. The V and J genes are TRBV2 and TRBJ2-3, with a weak D call TRBD2 (5 bases). Trimming cost V 3 bases and J 0 bases, with 10 bases left between them. Germline-derived CDR1 and CDR2 are SNHLY and FYNNEI. CDR3 length equals 15 residues. CDR3 region: CASSERVFSTDTQYF. For the CDR3, the DNA is TGTGCCAGCAGTGAGCGGGTCTTTAGCACAGATACGCAGTATTTT.

This clonotype was counted at least ten times. The chain employs TRBV6-2 or TRBV6-3 and TRBJ2-7; D uncertain. With 2 bases removed from V and 0 bases from J, the gap between germline ends came to 8 bases. In germline, CDR1 is MNHEY, CDR2 SVGEGT. CDR3 length: 14 amino acids. CDR3 nucleotide sequence: TGTGCCAGCAGTTACGATGACGACTCCTACGAGCAGTACTTC. Residues: CASSYDDDSYEQYF.

This clonotype was observed many times. This sequence joins TRBV5-4 and TRBJ1-1; D is undetermined. Germline V lookup: CDR1 SGHNT, CDR2 YYREEE (reference sequence). V was pared by 5 bases and J by 2 bases, with 4 bases between. This CDR3 contains 11 residues. The CDR3 sequence: CASSLNTEAFF. The CDR3 DNA is TGTGCCAGCAGTCTCAACACTGAAGCTTTCTTT.

This clonotype was detected only a few times. V and J are TRBV9 and TRBJ2-7, with TRBD2 matching 11 bases. Trimming removed 2 bases from V and 4 bases from J; junction bases left unmatched: 5. CDR1 and CDR2 (germline): SGDLS, YYNGEE. CDR3 size: 15 residues. DNA of the CDR3: TGTGCCAGCAGCGTTCGGACTAGCGGGTTTTACGAGCAGTACTTC. Translation gives CASSVRTSGFYEQYF.

This clonotype was seen repeatedly, ten times or more. The V gene is TRBV4-2, the J gene TRBJ2-3, with D possibly being TRBD2 (5 bases). Germline CDR1 is LGHNA and CDR2 is YNFKEQ. Between the trimmed V and J ends, which lost 3 bases and 0 bases, there was a span of 10 bases. This CDR3 is built from 15 residues. The CDR3 nucleotides read TGTGCCAGCAGCCAGGGAGTCACTAGCACAGATACGCAGTATTTT. Residues: CASSQGVTSTDTQYF.

This clonotype showed up just a few times. The chain has TRBV28 and TRBJ1-5; a weak D match, TRBD1 (5 bases). Trimming shortened V by 6 bases and J by 5 bases, and 17 bases separated the two germline ends. Germline CDR1 is MDHEN and CDR2 is SYDVKM. This CDR3 has 15 residues. The CDR3 protein is CASSRTSGPDQPQHF. DNA of the CDR3: TGTGCCAGCAGCCGTACATCAGGGCCCGATCAGCCCCAGCATTTT.

The table lists this clonotype with a few counts. The V and J genes are TRBV12-3 or TRBV12-4 and TRBJ1-2; 10 bases agree with TRBD1. V was clipped by 5 bases and J by 8 bases; unmatched bases: 17. This CDR3 is built from 17 residues. The CDR3 protein is CASSGNDPSGTGDGYTF. DNA of the CDR3: TGTGCCAGCAGTGGAAACGACCCATCCGGGACAGGGGACGGCTACACCTTC.

This clonotype was picked up a small number of times. The rearrangement links TRBV12-3 or TRBV12-4 to TRBJ2-7; D gene ambiguous. V was trimmed by 5 bases and J by 1 base, leaving 9 bases between them. CDR3 length: 13 amino acids. CDR3 in amino acids: CASSKDISYEQYF. In DNA, the CDR3 is TGTGCCAGCAGTAAAGACATTTCCTACGAGCAGTACTTC.

This clonotype was recorded a few times. The chain employs TRBV30 and TRBJ2-4; 8 nucleotides line up with TRBD2. The CDR3 length is 13 residues. The germline CDR1 and CDR2 sequences are GTSNPN and SVGIG (reference sequence). V lost 4 bases, J lost 5 bases, and 4 bases stayed unmatched. CDR3 sequence (DNA): TGTGCCTGGACTAGCGGGCCCCAAAACATTCAGTACTTC. Protein sequence: CAWTSGPQNIQYF. The variable domain in full, with the rest retrieved from reference TRBV30 and TRBJ2-4, is SQTIHQWPATLVQPVGSPLSLECTVEGTSNPNLYWYRQAAGRGLQLLFYSVGIGQISSEVPQNLSASRPQDRQFILSSKKLLLSDSGFYLCAWTSGPQNIQYFGAGTRLSVL.

Ten or more counts support this clonotype. J is TRBJ2-7 and V is TRBV12-3 or TRBV12-4; D might be TRBD1 (5 bases). The CDR3 runs to 12 residues. Trimming took off 3 bases at V and 11 bases at J, with 14 bases between the two ends. The CDR3 DNA reads as TGTGCCAGCAGTTTCAACTTACAAGGGGAGTACTTC. This gives the protein CASSFNLQGEYF.

This clonotype was picked up a small number of times. The chain uses TRBV4-2 and TRBJ1-4, with TRBD1 matching over 9 bases. The CDR3 runs to 17 residues. Germline V gene data show CDR1 as LGHNA and CDR2 as YNFKEQ. With V trimmed by 0 bases and J by 5 bases, 7 bases remained unmatched. This CDR3 reads CASSQEVRGTGNEKLFF. Here the CDR3 DNA reads TGTGCCAGCAGCCAAGAGGTTCGTGGGACAGGGAATGAAAAACTGTTTTTT.

This clonotype was picked up many times. CDR3 coding DNA: TGCGCCAGCAGTGAGCAGGCGAGCTCCTACGAGCAGTACTTC. Translated, it gives CASSEQASSYEQYF. The rearrangement uses TRBV10-2 and TRBJ2-7; D unresolved. V was pared by 2 bases and J by 0 bases, with 8 bases between. Germline loops: CDR1 WSHSY, CDR2 SAAADI. The CDR3 contains 14 residues.

In this sample, this clonotype turned up many times. The rearrangement uses TRBV6-2 or TRBV6-3 and TRBJ1-4; the D is unclear. The germline V and J ends were trimmed by 7 bases and 7 bases, with 16 bases remaining between them. Germline V gene lookup returns CDR1 MNHEY and CDR2 SVGEGT. The CDR3 covers 14 residues. The CDR3, as DNA: TGTGCCAGCACCGGTGGGGAAGGCGGTGAAAAACTGTTTTTT. Translating it yields CASTGGEGGEKLFF.

This clonotype was picked up a small number of times. The chain joins TRBV5-1 to TRBJ2-5, with D perhaps being TRBD1 or TRBD2 (6 bases each). The CDR3 loop spans 17 amino acids. CDR1 is SGHRS, CDR2 YFSETQ, per germline. V was clipped by 0 bases and J by 3 bases, with 18 bases between them. The CDR3 coding sequence is TGCGCCAGCAGCTTGGATGGGAAGGGGGGTTTAAAAGAGACCCAGTACTTC. It yields the protein CASSLDGKGGLKETQYF.